These 3 T cell receptor beta chains were sequenced from one sample in a study of CD8 T cell repertoires and HIV-1 epitope variants. The antigens for these receptors are not known. The method was immunoSEQ multiplex PCR; TCRdb's version includes in-frame clones alone and lacks a portion of them. The sample holds under 7,000 clones, roughly 60% seen once. Material: cultured CD8+ T cells derived from PBMCs. The source of these receptors is a male donor with HIV.

The chain recombines TRBV7-9 with TRBJ2-7; weak D call: TRBD2 (5 bases). The CDR3 length is 14 residues. CDR1 and CDR2 from the germline V gene are SEHNR and FQNEAQ (reference sequence). V lost 1 base and J 6 bases, leaving 13 bases between the germline ends. CDR3 coding DNA: TGTGCCAGCAGCTTAGGGAGGCTATCCGTCGAGCAGTACTTC. Translated, it gives CASSLGRLSVEQYF.

By share, this clone counts as medium-sized. CDR3 DNA sequence: TGCGCCAGCAGCTTGTCCCCCTACGAGCAGTACTTC. Amino acid sequence: CASSLSPYEQYF. The chain links TRBV5-1 to TRBJ2-7, with no clear D. The length of the CDR3 is 12 residues. Germline V CDR1 and CDR2: SGHRS, YFSETQ. V gave up 1 base and J gave up 2 bases, with 4 bases separating them.

The rearrangement joins TRBV25-1 to TRBJ1-2; 7 nucleotides align to TRBD1. The CDR3 runs 14 residues. V gave up 9 bases and J gave up 3 bases; unmatched junction bases: 10. Germline lookup yields CDR1 MGHDK and CDR2 SYGVNS. The CDR3 region is CASFSSGTDYGYTF. The CDR3 coding sequence is TGTGCCAGTTTTTCATCCGGGACAGACTATGGCTACACCTTC.